The 4 T cell receptor beta chains presented below share a single source sample, sequenced in a study of early T cells in non-severe SARS-CoV-2 infection (dated by TCRdb to about 2021). The protocol used for the library was 5' RACE. The sample was run on a NextSeq 500. TCRdb passed the public sequencing reads through fastp at Q25 and MiXCR, retaining productive beta sequences. One record per CDR3 amino acid sequence lists the most common genes and DNA. This sample lists approximately 90,000 distinct CDR3 sequences; 12% were detected once. The ten largest make up 3.5% to 5% of the sample. The source was whole blood, collected at baseline. Receptor source: an adult who was a healthcare worker with PCR-confirmed SARS-CoV-2 infection or an uninfected control (not recorded which).

Comment on this clonotype: A read error may account for a junction end that differs from germline. The rearrangement uses TRBV11-2 and TRBJ2-7; D ambiguous. The CDR3 runs 12 residues. Germline CDR1 reads SGHAT; CDR2 reads FQNNGV. The CDR3, as DNA: TGTGCCAGCACCACTAAGGCGATTCAGACCGACTTC. Protein: CASTTKAIQTDF.

The J gene is TRBJ2-1, the V gene TRBV6-5; D gene ambiguous. The CDR3 is 15 residues long. From germline, CDR1 is MNHEY and CDR2 SVGAGI. V dropped 2 bases and J dropped 0 bases, with 8 bases sitting between them. The CDR3 loop reads CASSYRPSSYNEQFF. In DNA form, the CDR3 reads TGTGCCAGCAGTTACAGGCCGAGCTCCTACAATGAGCAGTTCTTC.

The CDR3 bases are TGTGCCAGCAGCTTCGGGCAGGGGAAGGTCTACGAGCAGTACTTC. Its protein product is CASSFGQGKVYEQYF. The rearrangement joins TRBV7-9 to TRBJ2-7, with a weak D call TRBD1 (6 bases). This CDR3 region has 15 residues. Trimming stripped 3 bases from V and 3 bases from J, with 15 bases between. Germline loops: CDR1 SEHNR, CDR2 FQNEAQ (reference sequence).

In this sample, this clonotype turned up many times. The J gene is TRBJ1-2, the V gene TRBV12-3 or TRBV12-4; D might be TRBD1 (5 bases). V was pared by 9 bases and J by 2 bases, with 16 bases between. The CDR3 covers 14 residues. This CDR3 is CASARGGSNYGYTF. CDR3 sequence (DNA): TGTGCCAGTGCCCGCGGGGGTTCGAACTATGGCTACACCTTC.